These 25 T cell receptor beta chains share one sample of origin, sequenced in a study of metastatic and nonmetastatic thyroid tumors. Thyroid surgery had not been preceded by any treatment in any patient. With MiXCR, TCRdb called clones anew from the PCR reads. The data contain roughly 22,000 clones, around an eighth of them singletons. Specimen: blood. The receptors stem from a female donor with papillary thyroid cancer or a benign thyroid nodule (not recorded which). Some clones in this sample may be carry-over from other donors' samples.

With regard to this clone: Given a much more abundant clone one base away, this may be a read error. The rearrangement uses TRBV19 and TRBJ2-1, with 10 bases lining up with TRBD1. CDR3 length equals 17 residues. Germline loops: CDR1 LNHDA, CDR2 SQIVND (reference sequence). DNA of the CDR3: TGTGCCGGTAGTATCTGGGACAGGGGCTTCTCCTACAATGAGCAGTTCTTC. Its translation is CAGSIWDRGFSYNEQFF.

Turning to this clone: Compared with germline, one end of the junction differs, possibly owing to a read error. The V call is TRBV18, the J call TRBJ2-1; D call uncertain. Germline V gene lookup returns CDR1 KGHSH and CDR2 LQKENI. This CDR3 has 15 amino acids. The CDR3: CASSPVGYSFNEQFF. CDR3 DNA: TGTGCCAGCTCACCAGTGGGGTATTCCTTCAATGAGCAGTTCTTC. The entire variable domain, with the rest obtained from reference TRBV18 and TRBJ2-1, is as follows: NAGVMQNPRHLVRRRGQEARLRCSPMKGHSHVYWYRQLPEEGLKFMVYLQKENIIDESGMPKERFSAEFPKEGPSILRIQQVVRGDSAAYFCASSPVGYSFNEQFFGPGTRLTVL.

This clone was picked up many times. The CDR3, as DNA: TGTGCCAGCAGCTTAACCGGGGGAGATACGCAGTATTTT. Translated: CASSLTGGDTQYF. The V call is TRBV7-3, the J call TRBJ2-3, with D possibly being TRBD2 (6 bases). There are 13 residues in the CDR3. The germline V gene has CDR1 SGHTA and CDR2 FQGTGA. The V gene lost 0 bases and the J gene lost 5 bases, with 6 bases spanning the gap.

Concerning this clone: An end of the junction does not agree with germline; a read error may underlie this. The chain recombines TRBV19 with TRBJ2-3; D not resolved. CDR3 length: 12 residues. Germline CDR1 is LNHDA and CDR2 is SQIVND (reference sequence). CDR3 residues: CASSSSGDMQYF. CDR3 nucleotides: TGTGCCAGCAGCTCATCCGGTGATATGCAGTATTTT.

This clone was detected ten times or more. The chain employs TRBV14 and TRBJ1-4; D uncertain. V lost 3 bases and J 6 bases, leaving 8 bases between the germline ends. CDR3 length: 13 amino acids. CDR1 is SGHDN and CDR2 is FVKESK in the germline V gene. Written as DNA, the CDR3 is TGTGCCAGCAGCCAGGACCGGCATGAAAAACTGTTTTTT. This sequence encodes CASSQDRHEKLFF.

This clone was detected ten times or more. In nucleotides, the CDR3 is TGTGCCAGCAGTTACCCGCCTCTGACGGACACAGATACGCAGTATTTT. Translating it yields CASSYPPLTDTDTQYF. The rearrangement joins TRBV6-6 to TRBJ2-3; D ambiguous. The CDR3 spans 16 residues. Trimming removed 2 bases at V and 2 bases at J, with 14 bases between. CDR1 is MNHNY, CDR2 SVGAGI, per germline (reference sequence).

This clone was observed at least ten times. The chain combines TRBV4-1 with TRBJ1-3, with D possibly being TRBD1 (6 bases). The ends were cut back, 4 bases at V and 4 bases at J, with 20 bases in the middle. The CDR3 runs to 17 residues. Germline V gives CDR1 MGHRA, CDR2 YSYEKL. The CDR3 region is CASSLPGTTGPGNTIYF. The CDR3 DNA reads as TGCGCCAGCAGCCTCCCCGGGACAACAGGGCCCGGAAACACCATATATTTT.

This clone occurred many times. The gene calls are TRBV19 and TRBJ2-2, with D perhaps TRBD1 or TRBD2 (5 bases each). V was trimmed by 3 bases and J by 4 bases, leaving 9 bases between them. CDR3 length: 14 amino acids. Germline-derived CDR1 and CDR2 are LNHDA and SQIVND (reference sequence). The CDR3 here is CASSIGAGTGELFF. In DNA, the CDR3 is TGTGCCAGTAGTATCGGGGCAGGCACCGGGGAGCTGTTTTTT.

This clone has a count of ten or more. CDR3 in DNA: TGTGCCAGCAGCTTACGTGGCGGTCAGCCCCAGCATTTT. Protein sequence: CASSLRGGQPQHF. The gene calls are TRBV11-1 and TRBJ1-5; no clear D gene. The CDR3 covers 13 residues. Germline-derived CDR1 and CDR2 are SGHAT and FQDESV (reference sequence). The ends were cut back, 2 bases at V and 6 bases at J, with 8 bases in the middle.

This clone came up a few times. The chain uses TRBV12-3 or TRBV12-4 and TRBJ1-2; D call uncertain. The length of the CDR3 is 16 residues. The germline V and J ends were trimmed by 8 bases and 7 bases, with 26 bases remaining between them. The CDR3: CASWVRRELSAGGYTF. CDR3 bases: TGTGCCAGCTGGGTGAGGAGGGAACTGTCCGCTGGTGGCTACACCTTC.

This clone was detected many times. The chain links TRBV20-1 to TRBJ1-4; D remains unclear. Per germline, CDR1 DFQATT and CDR2 SNEGSKA (reference sequence). With 0 bases removed from V and 4 bases from J, the gap between germline ends came to 12 bases. CDR3 size: 15 residues. CDR3 in amino acids: CSARERPRGNEKLFF. The CDR3 nucleotides read TGCAGTGCTAGAGAAAGGCCCCGGGGTAATGAAAAACTGTTTTTT.

This clone was recorded many times. The rearrangement joins TRBV6-1 to TRBJ2-1; 8 nucleotides line up with TRBD2. V lost 6 bases, J lost 9 bases, and 7 bases stayed unmatched. The germline gives CDR1 MNHNS, CDR2 SASEGT. The CDR3 covers 13 residues. CDR3 residues: CASRAGEVGEQFF. For the CDR3, the DNA is TGTGCCAGCAGAGCGGGAGAAGTTGGTGAGCAGTTCTTC.

The sample holds many counts of this clone. This sequence joins TRBV20-1 and TRBJ1-1; 7 bases line up with TRBD1. CDR1 DFQATT and CDR2 SNEGSKA come from the germline V gene (reference sequence). This CDR3 has 14 amino acids. J was trimmed by 5 bases and V by 8 bases; bases with no gene match: 14. The CDR3 loop reads CSPQGDTRGTEAFF. In DNA, the CDR3 is TGCAGTCCCCAGGGGGACACGCGAGGGACTGAAGCTTTCTTT.

This clone was counted many times. The gene calls are TRBV27 and TRBJ1-2; D remains unclear. Trimming took 2 bases from V and 8 from J, leaving 12 bases between them. The germline CDR1 and CDR2 sequences are MNHEY and SMNVEV (reference sequence). The CDR3 is made up of 13 amino acids. CDR3 nucleotide sequence: TGTGCCAGCAGTTTACCCTCTCGGGGAGGCTACACCTTC. Amino acid sequence: CASSLPSRGGYTF.

In its sample, this clone was seen many times. The chain couples TRBV4-1 to TRBJ2-3; perhaps TRBD2 as D (6 bases). With 1 base removed from V and 4 bases from J, the gap between germline ends came to 12 bases. This CDR3 is built from 15 residues. The germline V gene encodes CDR1 MGHRA and CDR2 YSYEKL. The CDR3 DNA reads TGCGCCAGCAGCCAAGTCGCCGGGACTTCAGATACGCAGTATTTT. It yields the protein CASSQVAGTSDTQYF.

At least ten counts were recorded for this clone. The same CDR3 also results from other DNA sequences found in this sample. This chain links TRBV2 with TRBJ2-1; TRBD2 aligns across 9 bases. The CDR3 length is 15 residues. The germline V gene encodes CDR1 SNHLY and CDR2 FYNNEI. Trimming removed 6 bases from V and 4 bases from J; junction bases left unmatched: 7. The CDR3 nucleotides read TGTGCCAGCAGGGCGACTAGCGGAGCTTACAATGAGCAGTTCTTC. Protein sequence: CASRATSGAYNEQFF.

This clone was detected ten times or more. The chain couples TRBV20-1 to TRBJ2-3, with a weak D call TRBD2 (5 bases). Germline V gene sequence: CDR1 DFQATT, CDR2 SNEGSKA (reference sequence). CDR3 size: 13 residues. With 0 bases removed from V and 2 bases from J, the gap between germline ends came to 6 bases. CDR3 region: CSARDRDTDTQYF. In DNA, the CDR3 is TGCAGTGCTAGAGATCGGGACACAGATACGCAGTATTTT.

In regard to this clone: An end of the junction differs from the germline gene, which may be a read error. The rearrangement uses TRBV6-5 and TRBJ2-7; D gene unclear. CDR3 size: 13 residues. The germline V gene encodes CDR1 MNHEY and CDR2 SVGAGI. The CDR3 sequence: CAISYSSRREQYF. CDR3 bases: TGTGCCATCAGTTACTCCTCCCGTCGTGAGCAGTACTTC.

The chain couples TRBV11-1 to TRBJ2-7, with TRBD2 matching over 15 bases. Germline values: CDR1 SGHAT, CDR2 FQDESV (reference sequence). CDR3 length: 16 residues. Trimming cost V 5 bases and J 2 bases; bases outside gene matches: 4. The CDR3, as DNA: TGTGCCAGCAGCAAAGGACTAGCGGGAGGGCCCTACGAGCAGTACTTC. Encoded protein: CASSKGLAGGPYEQYF.

This clone was recorded many times. This chain connects TRBV28 to TRBJ2-3; D is undetermined. Germline assignment: CDR1 MDHEN and CDR2 SYDVKM. Trimming left V 1 base short and J 4 bases short, with 3 bases between. The CDR3 totals 12 residues. The DNA for the CDR3 is TGTGCCAGCAGTTTATTTGCAGATACGCAGTATTTT. This codes for CASSLFADTQYF.

The table lists this clone with a few counts. CDR3: CASSGAREQYF. In DNA, the CDR3 is TGTGCCAGCTCCGGGGCAAGGGAGCAGTACTTC. V gene TRBV6-1 combines with J gene TRBJ2-7; the D gene could be TRBD1 or TRBD2 (5 bases each). CDR3 length: 11 amino acids. Trimming removed 8 bases at V and 7 bases at J, with 12 bases between. Germline CDR1 and CDR2: MNHNS and SASEGT.

In this sample, this clone turned up many times. The chain links TRBV4-1 to TRBJ1-3; D uncertain. V shed 1 base and J shed 5 bases, with 21 bases lying between them. Per germline, CDR1 MGHRA and CDR2 YSYEKL. The CDR3 loop spans 18 amino acids. DNA of the CDR3: TGCGCCAGCAGCCAAGTTGTATTATCGACACACAGCCGAAACACCATATATTTT. This sequence encodes CASSQVVLSTHSRNTIYF.

CDR3 nucleotide sequence: TGTGCCTGGAGAAAGGACAAGACCTACGAGCAGTACTTC. Amino acid sequence: CAWRKDKTYEQYF. The genes are TRBV30 and TRBJ2-7; the D gene is possibly TRBD1 (5 bases). The CDR3 has 13 amino acids. From germline, CDR1 is GTSNPN and CDR2 SVGIG (reference sequence). The V end was cut by 3 bases, the J end by 2 bases, with 11 bases between.

This clone occurred many times. J is TRBJ1-6 and V is TRBV2; D gene uncertain. V was trimmed by 7 bases and J by 6 bases, leaving 10 bases between them. The CDR3 loop spans 13 amino acids. Germline loops: CDR1 SNHLY, CDR2 FYNNEI. The CDR3 protein is CASMFSVNSPLHF. The DNA for the CDR3 is TGTGCCAGCATGTTCTCGGTTAATTCACCCCTCCACTTT.

This clone was found many times. The chain is built from TRBV20-1 and TRBJ2-1, with 9 bases identical to TRBD2. Germline assignment: CDR1 DFQATT and CDR2 SNEGSKA (reference sequence). V was pared by 4 bases and J by 4 bases, with 5 bases of the junction left unmatched. The CDR3 runs 14 residues. In nucleotides, the CDR3 is TGCAGTGCTACTAGCGGGACCCAATACAATGAGCAGTTCTTC. Encoded protein: CSATSGTQYNEQFF.